These T cell receptor beta chains were read from a single sample in a study of human T cells and chemical hapten exposure. TCRdb independently ran MiXCR on the RACE reads; one entry per CDR3 protein. The sample yields hundreds of thousands of distinct CDR3 sequences, around 6% seen once. The sample here was whole blood, taken in connection with sensitization to the hapten diphenylcyclopropenone (DPC). Every receptor here comes from a woman aged 18-29 years with alopecia areata. Some clones in this sample may be carry-over from other donors' samples. CDR3s include the opening cysteine and the closing phenylalanine or tryptophan. The D gene is left open where the match is weak. Only part of the rows carry a size: once, few, many, or a class if the clone is expanded.

V gene	clone size	J gene	D gene	CDR3 DNA	CDR3 protein
TRBV28	few	TRBJ2-7	TRBD2	TGTGCCAGCAGTTCTCCCCCTGGGACTAGCGGGGGGCACTCCTACGAGCAGTACTTC	CASSSPPGTSGGHSYEQYF
TRBV4-3	few	TRBJ1-2	-	TGCGCCAGCAGCCAAGAGTTGGCTGCTGGCTACACCTTC	CASSQELAAGYTF
TRBV5-1	few	TRBJ2-3	-	TGCGCCAGCAGTGGGCAGGGGCTCACAGATACGCAGTATTTT	CASSGQGLTDTQYF
TRBV20-1	-	TRBJ2-5	-	TGCAGTGCTAGAGATGGACAGGGAGGGCAAGAGACCCAGTACTTC	CSARDGQGGQETQYF
TRBV12-3/TRBV12-4	-	TRBJ2-7	TRBD1	TGTGCCAGCACCAGGACAGGGTTCGGGGACGAGCAGTACTTC	CASTRTGFGDEQYF
TRBV11-1	many	TRBJ1-6	-	TGTGCCAGCAGCTCTAGGGGAAATAATTCACCCCTCCACTTT	CASSSRGNNSPLHF
TRBV5-5	-	TRBJ2-5	TRBD1	TGTGCCAGCAGCACGGGACAGGGCCCAGAGACCCAGTACTTC	CASSTGQGPETQYF
TRBV6-5	many	TRBJ2-7	-	TGTGCCAGCAGTTACTCGATTTGGGGATACGAGCAGTACTTC	CASSYSIWGYEQYF
TRBV5-1	-	TRBJ2-5	TRBD2	TGCGCCAGCAGCTTGGAACTAGCGGGGGCCGAGACCCAGTACTTC	CASSLELAGAETQYF
TRBV4-3	many	TRBJ2-3	TRBD2	TGCGCCAGCAGCCAAGTTGCCGGGGGGGCAGATACGCAGTATTTT	CASSQVAGGADTQYF
TRBV6-5	few	TRBJ2-1	TRBD2	TGTGCCAGCAGCGCACTAGCGGGGGGAAGCTCCTACAATGAGCAGTTCTTC	CASSALAGGSSYNEQFF
TRBV7-9	few	TRBJ1-5	-	TGTGCCAGCAGCGAGGGGACCGCGGAACGGGATCAGCCCCAGCATTTT	CASSEGTAERDQPQHF
TRBV7-2	many	TRBJ1-2	-	TGTGCCAGCAGCTTAGAGCCCGGCAGGCTGGACGGCTACACCTTC	CASSLEPGRLDGYTF
TRBV3-1	-	TRBJ2-1	TRBD2	TGTGCCAGCAGCCAAGGGACTAGCGGGGCTGCTGAGCAGTTCTTC	CASSQGTSGAAEQFF
TRBV7-2	many	TRBJ1-1	TRBD1	TGTGCCAGCAGCACAGGGCAGGGACAGGTCCCCGGAGAAGCTTTCTTT	CASSTGQGQVPGEAFF
TRBV3-1	-	TRBJ1-2	TRBD1	TGTGCCAGCAGCCAAGGGGTAGGGGGCGATGGCTACACCTTC	CASSQGVGGDGYTF
TRBV28	-	TRBJ2-2	-	TGTGCCAGCAGTTCTGCGGACAGAATCACCGGGGAGCTGTTTTTT	CASSSADRITGELFF
TRBV7-8	-	TRBJ1-6	-	TGTGCCAGCAGCTTAGGTGGGGCTAAGAATTCACCCCTCCACTTT	CASSLGGAKNSPLHF
TRBV27	few	TRBJ2-1	-	TGTGCCAGCAGTTTATCTCATTCTGCGCAGGAGCAGTTCTTC	CASSLSHSAQEQFF
TRBV3-1	many	TRBJ2-1	-	TGTGCCAGCAGCCAAGTTCGAGGCCCGGAGCAGTTCTTC	CASSQVRGPEQFF
TRBV5-1	-	TRBJ1-3	TRBD1	TGCGCCAGCAGCCCGGGACAGGGGAGAGACACCATATATTTT	CASSPGQGRDTIYF
TRBV28	many	TRBJ1-1	-	TGTGCCAGCAGTTTACCCGGAGGAACGAACACTGAAGCTTTCTTT	CASSLPGGTNTEAFF
TRBV20-1	many	TRBJ1-2	-	TGCAGTGCTAGAGAGGCGGGCAGTGGGTATGACTATGGCTACACCTTC	CSAREAGSGYDYGYTF
TRBV21-1	many	TRBJ2-7	-	TGTGCCAGCAGCAAAGAGGCAGAGTACTACGAGCAGTACTTC	CASSKEAEYYEQYF
TRBV7-2	many	TRBJ1-5	-	TGTGCCAGCAGCTTAGGAAGGAGCAATCAGCCCCAGCATTTT	CASSLGRSNQPQHF
TRBV4-3	-	TRBJ1-1	-	TGCGCCAGCAGCCGTCACAGGTCGAACACTGAAGCTTTCTTT	CASSRHRSNTEAFF
TRBV7-2	-	TRBJ2-2	-	TGTGCCAGCAAACCGCCGAACACCGGGGAGCTGTTTTTT	CASKPPNTGELFF
TRBV20-1	-	TRBJ2-7	TRBD2	TGCAGTGCTAGAGGCGGCGGGGGGTACGAGCAGTACTTC	CSARGGGGYEQYF
TRBV4-2	-	TRBJ2-2	TRBD2	TGTGCCAGCAGCCAACGGGGACTAGTGGATTTCGCCGGGGAGCTGTTTTTT	CASSQRGLVDFAGELFF
TRBV28	many	TRBJ2-7	-	TGTGCCAGCAGAGGGGTCGACGAGCAGTACTTC	CASRGVDEQYF
TRBV6-2/TRBV6-3	many	TRBJ2-7	TRBD1	TGTGCCAGCAGTGAATATCCGGGACAGGCAGAAAGTCCCTACGAGCAGTACTTC	CASSEYPGQAESPYEQYF
TRBV29-1	many	TRBJ2-2	-	TGCAGCGTTGCTGGGGAATCAGGGGAGCTGTTTTTT	CSVAGESGELFF
TRBV6-2/TRBV6-3	many	TRBJ1-6	-	TGTGCCAGCAGCCCCGACAGTTTACGAGGTTCACCCCTCCACTTT	CASSPDSLRGSPLHF
TRBV5-1	many	TRBJ1-2	-	TGCGCCAGCAGCTTCTGGGACGACTATGGCTACACCTTC	CASSFWDDYGYTF
TRBV20-1	few	TRBJ1-5	TRBD1	TGCAGTGCTTTTCCGGGACAGCAGGCCCAGCCCCAGCATTTT	CSAFPGQQAQPQHF